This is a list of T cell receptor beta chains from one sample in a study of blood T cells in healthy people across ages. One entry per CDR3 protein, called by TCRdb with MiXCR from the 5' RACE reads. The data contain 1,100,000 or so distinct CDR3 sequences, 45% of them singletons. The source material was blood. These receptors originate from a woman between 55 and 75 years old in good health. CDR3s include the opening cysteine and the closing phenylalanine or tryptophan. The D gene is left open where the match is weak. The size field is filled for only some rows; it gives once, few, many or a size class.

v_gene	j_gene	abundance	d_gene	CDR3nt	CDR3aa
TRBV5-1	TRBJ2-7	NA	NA	TGCGCCAGCAGTCCCCTGGGAACCTACGAGCAGTACTTC	CASSPLGTYEQYF
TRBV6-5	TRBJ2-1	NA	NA	TGTGCCAGCAGCCGCCGGGAATATGACAATGAGCAGTTCTTC	CASSRREYDNEQFF
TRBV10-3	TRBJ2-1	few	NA	TGTGCCATCAGTGTGGCAGGGGCCCGCATAAGTTCCTACAATGAGCAGTTCTTC	CAISVAGARISSYNEQFF
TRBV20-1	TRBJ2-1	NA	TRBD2	TGCAGTGCGAGTAAGACGGGAGGGCCTATTAATGAGCAGTTCTTC	CSASKTGGPINEQFF
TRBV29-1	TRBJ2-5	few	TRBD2	TGCAGCGGGGGACTAGCGGGAGTCCAAGAGACCCAGTACTTC	CSGGLAGVQETQYF
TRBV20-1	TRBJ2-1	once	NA	TGCAGTTCTCCGGGATTCAGCTACAATGAGCAGTTCTTC	CSSPGFSYNEQFF
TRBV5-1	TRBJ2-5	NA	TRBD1	TGCGCCAGCAGCCGGATACAGGGGATAACCTACAATGAGCAGTACTTC	CASSRIQGITYNEQYF
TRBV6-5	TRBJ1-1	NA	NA	TGTGCCAGCAGCCCCCATCTTGGGGGCGATATTGAAGCTTTCTTT	CASSPHLGGDIEAFF
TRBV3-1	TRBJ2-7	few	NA	TGTGCCAGCAGCCCTACAGGAGTCAACTCCTACGAGCAGTACTTC	CASSPTGVNSYEQYF
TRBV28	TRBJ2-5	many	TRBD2	TGTGCCAGCAGTCCGACTAGCGGGAGCGGGGAGACCCAGTACTTC	CASSPTSGSGETQYF
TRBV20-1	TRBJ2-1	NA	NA	TGCAGTGCGTACCGGGACTTCCAGAATTCACAGTTCTTC	CSAYRDFQNSQFF
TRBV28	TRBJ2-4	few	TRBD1	TGTGCCAGCAGAGGACAGGGGACCTTTAAAAACATTCAGTACTTC	CASRGQGTFKNIQYF
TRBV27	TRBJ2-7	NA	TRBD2	TGTGCCAGCAGCGCCGGGACTAGCGGATTCTCCTACGAGCAGTACTTC	CASSAGTSGFSYEQYF
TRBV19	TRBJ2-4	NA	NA	TGTGCCAGTAAACCTCAACGATCCCTTCCGGGACTAGCCAAAAACATTCAGTACTTC	CASKPQRSLPGLAKNIQYF
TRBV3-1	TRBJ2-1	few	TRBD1	TGTGCCAGCAGCCCCCTTCTCGGACAGGGAAGCAATGAGCAGTTCTTC	CASSPLLGQGSNEQFF
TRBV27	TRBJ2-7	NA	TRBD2	TGTGCCAGCAGTGTAGCGGGAGCATCCTACGAGCAGTACTTC	CASSVAGASYEQYF
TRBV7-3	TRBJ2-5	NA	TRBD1	TGTGCCAGCAGCGTAATTGCAGGGGGGACCCAGTACTTC	CASSVIAGGTQYF
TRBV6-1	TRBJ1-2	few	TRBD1	TGTGCCAGCAGTGAAACCCGGACAGGGGACTATGGCTACACCTTC	CASSETRTGDYGYTF
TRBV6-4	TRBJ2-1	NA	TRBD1	TGTGCCAGCAGCCTAGGACAGGGTACCCGACACAATGAGCAGTTCTTC	CASSLGQGTRHNEQFF
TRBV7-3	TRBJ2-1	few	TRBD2	TGTGCCAGCACCAAGGGACTAGCGGCTGGTGAGCAGTTCTTC	CASTKGLAAGEQFF
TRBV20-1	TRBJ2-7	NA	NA	TGCAGTGCTCCACCGAACAGGGAATGGAGTTACGAGCAGTACTTC	CSAPPNREWSYEQYF
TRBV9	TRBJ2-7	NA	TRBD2	TGTGCCAGCAGCGTAGTCAGCGGGAGCGGTAGCGAGCAGTACTTC	CASSVVSGSGSEQYF
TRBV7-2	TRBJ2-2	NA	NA	TGTGCCAGCAGCTTCTCTCAAGGCGGGGAGCTGTTTTTT	CASSFSQGGELFF
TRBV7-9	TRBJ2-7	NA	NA	TGTGCCAGCAGTGGGTTGGGGTCCTACGAGCAGTACTTC	CASSGLGSYEQYF
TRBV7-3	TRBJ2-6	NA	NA	TGTGCCAGCAGCCAACAGGGTTCCCTCTCTGGGGCCAACGTCCTGACTTTC	CASSQQGSLSGANVLTF
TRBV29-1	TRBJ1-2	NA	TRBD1	TGCAGCGTTGAAGATGGGGGGGTATCAGTCCGGGACAGCGAATCTTCCTATGGCTACACCTTC	CSVEDGGVSVRDSESSYGYTF
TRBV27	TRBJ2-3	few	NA	TGTGCCAGCAGTGGTGAGCTTGTGTCTAGCACAGATACGCAGTATTTT	CASSGELVSSTDTQYF
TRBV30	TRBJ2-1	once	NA	TGTGCCTGGAGTTCCGGGCAGGGGCTTACCTCCTACAATGAGCAGTTCTTC	CAWSSGQGLTSYNEQFF
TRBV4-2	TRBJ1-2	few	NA	TGTGCCAGCAGCCGCCCAGGCGACGGACTTTCCTATGGCTACACCTTC	CASSRPGDGLSYGYTF
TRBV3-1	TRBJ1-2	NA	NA	TGTGCCAGCAGCCAATCCGGGTTAGGCGGCTACACCTTC	CASSQSGLGGYTF
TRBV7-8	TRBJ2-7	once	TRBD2	TGTGCCAGCAGCTTAGCGGCTACAGCAAGAAGAACTAGCGGCTACGAGCAGTACTTC	CASSLAATARRTSGYEQYF
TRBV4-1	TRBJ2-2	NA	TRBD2	TGCGCCAGCAGCCAAGGAGCGGGAGGATCCGGGGAGCTGTTTTTT	CASSQGAGGSGELFF
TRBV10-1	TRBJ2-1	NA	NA	TGCGCCAGCAGTGAGGAGGACCCAACGGCTGAGCAGTTCTTC	CASSEEDPTAEQFF
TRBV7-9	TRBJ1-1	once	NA	TGTGCCAACAGCACACAGGGAGACCAGAACACTGAAGCTTTCTTT	CANSTQGDQNTEAFF
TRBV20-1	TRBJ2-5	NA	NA	TGCAGTGCAGGGGGGACACTCCTTGGGGGGGTTCAAGAGACCCAGTACTTC	CSAGGTLLGGVQETQYF
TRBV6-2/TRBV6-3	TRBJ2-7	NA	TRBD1	TGTGCCAACTGGGGACAGGGGTGCTCCTACGAGCAGTACTTC	CANWGQGCSYEQYF
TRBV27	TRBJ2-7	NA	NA	TGTGCCAGCAGTCGAACACGGACGATCTACGAGCAGTACTTC	CASSRTRTIYEQYF
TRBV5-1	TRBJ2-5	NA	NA	TGCGCCAGCAGCTTTTCCCTCGCTAGCTGGAAAGAGACCCAGTACTTC	CASSFSLASWKETQYF
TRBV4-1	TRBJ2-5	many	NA	TGCGCCAGCAGCCAAGACTTCGAAGAGACCCAGTACTTC	CASSQDFEETQYF
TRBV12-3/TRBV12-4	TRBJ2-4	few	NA	TGTGCCAGCAGTTTAGGACATATAGCCAAAAACATTCAGTACTTC	CASSLGHIAKNIQYF
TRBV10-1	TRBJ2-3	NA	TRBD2	TGCGCCAGCAGGGATAGCGGGAGGCCCACAGATACGCAGTATTTT	CASRDSGRPTDTQYF
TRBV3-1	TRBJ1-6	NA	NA	TGTGCCAGCAGCCAAGGGGCCGGGCCCCTCCACTTT	CASSQGAGPLHF